Listed below are T cell receptor beta chains from one sample, sequenced in a study of neoadjuvant anti-PD-1 for oral cavity cancer. Measured with immunoSEQ multiplex PCR; TCRdb has only the in-frame clones, and not every one. The data hold about 14,000 clones, with around 66% observed a single time. This sample comprised PBMCs, obtained after nivolumab (anti-PD-1) treatment. The receptors were gathered from a person aged 40-85 years with oral cavity squamous cell carcinoma. Both conserved end residues are part of each CDR3. D genes are given only for firm matches. The size of a clone is reported for some rows only, either as once, few or many, or as a class for expanded clones.

j_call	clone_size	v_call	d_call	cdr3_nt	cdr3_aa
TRBJ2-7	few	TRBV9	-	TGTGCCAGCAGCCCAAGTTTGGGCGGTTCCTACGAGCAGTACTTC	CASSPSLGGSYEQYF
TRBJ2-1	-	TRBV6-5	-	TGTGCCAGCAGTTTCGCCGGGCTGGGCTCCTACAATGAGCAGTTCTTC	CASSFAGLGSYNEQFF
TRBJ2-7	-	TRBV5-1	TRBD2	TGCGCCAGCAGCGGGGGACTAGCGGGAGGTGCCTACGAGCAGTACTTC	CASSGGLAGGAYEQYF
TRBJ2-1	-	TRBV9	-	TGTGCCAGCAGCGCGCTAGGTCTAAATGAGCAGTTCTTC	CASSALGLNEQFF
TRBJ2-1	-	TRBV27	-	TGTGCCAGCAGTTTTGACGGGTTTGAGCAGTTCTTC	CASSFDGFEQFF
TRBJ2-7	few	TRBV6-5	-	TGTGCCAGCAGCCCGACAGGCCCCTGGAACGAGCAGTACTTC	CASSPTGPWNEQYF
TRBJ2-5	-	TRBV6-6	TRBD2	TGTGCCAGCAGTTACTTACTAGCGGGAGATGAGACCCAGTACTTC	CASSYLLAGDETQYF
TRBJ2-1	few	TRBV4-1	-	TGCGCCAGCAGCCAAGTTATGAGCTCCTACAATGAGCAGTTCTTC	CASSQVMSSYNEQFF
TRBJ2-7	-	TRBV9	TRBD2	TGTGCCAGCAGCGTAGGAGCGGGAGGAACCTACGAGCAGTACTTC	CASSVGAGGTYEQYF
TRBJ2-2	-	TRBV6-5	-	TGTGCCAGCAGTTACTCGATAGGACGGAACACCGGGGAGCTGTTTTTT	CASSYSIGRNTGELFF
TRBJ2-7	-	TRBV5-6	-	TGTGCCAGCAGCTTGAATACCTACGAGCAGTACTTC	CASSLNTYEQYF
TRBJ2-2	once	TRBV28	-	TGTGCCAGCAGCCTGCAGGGGACGGGTACCGGGGAGCTGTTTTTT	CASSLQGTGTGELFF
TRBJ1-2	-	TRBV7-8	-	TGTGCCAGCAGCCCCGCGTCGCGGCCCTACTATGGCTACACCTTC	CASSPASRPYYGYTF
TRBJ1-1	-	TRBV27	TRBD1	TGTGCCAGCTATACCCCGGGACAGGGAACTGAAGCTTTCTTT	CASYTPGQGTEAFF
TRBJ2-1	-	TRBV11-2	TRBD2	TGTGCCAGCAGCTTAAGGACTAGCGGATACAATGAGCAGTTCTTC	CASSLRTSGYNEQFF
TRBJ1-3	-	TRBV7-6	-	TGTGCCAGCAGCTTACACACGGAGGCAGGAAACACCATATATTTT	CASSLHTEAGNTIYF
TRBJ1-2	-	TRBV7-9	-	TGTGCCAGCAGCTTAGGAGGGATCGTCGACTATGGCTACACCTTC	CASSLGGIVDYGYTF
TRBJ2-7	-	TRBV4-1	TRBD1	TGCGCCAGCAGCCCGGGACAGCCCTACGAGCAGTACTTC	CASSPGQPYEQYF
TRBJ2-5	-	TRBV7-9	TRBD1	TGTGCCAGCAGCCCGAGGACAGGGGTAGTGACCCAGTACTTC	CASSPRTGVVTQYF
TRBJ2-2	-	TRBV7-2	-	TGTGCCAGCAGCTTCCCGGACTCGGGCACCGGGGAGCTGTTTTTT	CASSFPDSGTGELFF
TRBJ2-7	-	TRBV19	-	TGTGCCAGTAGTACCAGGGAGGGGGCCGAGCAGTACTTC	CASSTREGAEQYF
TRBJ2-4	-	TRBV6-5	-	TGTGCCAGCAGTGCCGGGACTCAAGCCAAAAACATTCAGTACTTC	CASSAGTQAKNIQYF
TRBJ1-1	-	TRBV5-4	-	TGTGCCAGCAGCTGGGAGAACACTGAAGCTTTCTTT	CASSWENTEAFF
TRBJ1-2	few	TRBV28	-	TGTGCCAGCAGTTTATCGAGGGACGCCGGCCGGGGCGGCTACACCTTC	CASSLSRDAGRGGYTF
TRBJ1-1	few	TRBV6-5	TRBD1	TGTGCCAGCAGTTCAGGGGGCACTGAAGCTTTCTTT	CASSSGGTEAFF
TRBJ1-1	-	TRBV6-6	TRBD1	TGTGCCAGCCGTTCTACAGGGGCCTCCACTGAAGCTTTCTTT	CASRSTGASTEAFF
TRBJ2-5	-	TRBV4-1	-	TGCGCCAGCAGCCAAGGTCACTCCGTTTGGGAGACCCAGTACTTC	CASSQGHSVWETQYF
TRBJ2-1	-	TRBV10-2	-	-	CASSSGTRSNEQFF
TRBJ2-7	-	TRBV7-9	TRBD1	TGTGCCAGCAGATCTCCGGGACAGGGGGCGTACGAGCAGTACTTC	CASRSPGQGAYEQYF
TRBJ2-7	few	TRBV7-8	TRBD2	TGTGCCAGCAGCTCCTCCGGGACTAGCGGCTACGAGCAGTACTTC	CASSSSGTSGYEQYF
TRBJ2-1	-	TRBV5-1	-	TGCGCCAGCAGCTTGAGTACAGTCTTACGGAATGAGCAGTTCTTC	CASSLSTVLRNEQFF
TRBJ2-7	-	TRBV6-1	-	TGTGCCAGCCGAGTGGGCAGACAGGCCTACGAGCAGTACTTC	CASRVGRQAYEQYF
TRBJ1-1	-	TRBV6-4	TRBD1	TGTGCCAGCAGTGAGAGCGCAGGGGGATCTGAAGCTTTCTTT	CASSESAGGSEAFF